This is a list of T cell receptor beta chains from one sample in a study of T cell repertoires in cytomegalovirus infection. Each CDR3 protein gets one entry after TCRdb re-called the reads with MiXCR. The sample lists about 770,000 distinct CDR3 sequences, just under 30% occurring once. Their cognate antigens are unknown. The specimen was cultured CD8+ T cells from PBMCs, collected from culture after CMV antigen stimulation. The receptors shown here come from a human donor in good health (CMV status not recorded). Some clones in this sample may be carry-over from other donors' samples. Both conserved end residues are part of each CDR3. The D gene is left open where the match is weak. Clone size is not always given. Where it is, it says once, few, many or a class for expanded clones.

V	J	size	D	DNA	CDR3
TRBV4-1	TRBJ2-1	medium-sized	TRBD2	TGCGCCAGCAGCCAAGTTCTAGCGGCGACCGCGGAGCAGTTCTTC	CASSQVLAATAEQFF
TRBV3-1	TRBJ2-7	NA	NA	TGTGCCAGCAGCCAATTTCTGGGACCTTACTCCTACGAGCAGTACTTC	CASSQFLGPYSYEQYF
TRBV11-2	TRBJ2-1	NA	TRBD2	TGTGCCAGCAGCTTCGGCAGTACTCGAAGATTAGCGGGGATTCTGAATGAGCAGTTCTTC	CASSFGSTRRLAGILNEQFF
TRBV6-5	TRBJ1-3	few	NA	TGTGCCAGCAGCACCGGGGGACAACGGCGGGCGGGAAACACCATATATTTT	CASSTGGQRRAGNTIYF
TRBV5-6	TRBJ1-6	NA	TRBD1	TGTGCCAGCAGCTTCGTAGGGACAGGGACTTCACCCCTCCACTTT	CASSFVGTGTSPLHF
TRBV3-1	TRBJ1-5	few	NA	TGTGCCAGCAGCCAAGGGAAGCGGCAACCCCAGCATTTT	CASSQGKRQPQHF
TRBV7-8	TRBJ2-3	few	NA	TGTGCCAGCAGCTTGACAGCAGCCTTGGGCACAGATACGCAGTATTTT	CASSLTAALGTDTQYF
TRBV19	TRBJ1-4	NA	NA	TGTGCCAGTAAGGGGCCGGCAACTAATGAAAAACTGTTTTTT	CASKGPATNEKLFF
TRBV28	TRBJ1-1	NA	NA	TGTGCCAGCAGTTTAATCGCAACCTACCCTGAAGCTTTCTTT	CASSLIATYPEAFF
TRBV7-2	TRBJ2-3	many	NA	TGTGCCATTTGGACGGACAACGGGGCGTATTTT	CAIWTDNGAYF
TRBV6-1	TRBJ2-3	few	NA	TGTGCCAGCAGTTATGGTCTAAAGGAAAGCACAGATACGCAGTATTTT	CASSYGLKESTDTQYF
TRBV7-6	TRBJ1-4	many	NA	TGTGCCAGCAGCCCTTACATGGTTCAAGAGGCAACTAATGAAAAACTGTTTTTT	CASSPYMVQEATNEKLFF
TRBV12-3/TRBV12-4	TRBJ1-2	many	NA	TGTGCCAGCAGCATAGTGAACAGAGGCTACACCTTC	CASSIVNRGYTF
TRBV7-6	TRBJ2-1	many	NA	TGTGCCAGCAGCTTGGAGGAATTAGGCTACAATGAGCAGTTCTTC	CASSLEELGYNEQFF
TRBV5-6	TRBJ1-5	NA	NA	TGTGCCAGCAGCGTAGGGGGAAGGCAGCCCCAGCATTTT	CASSVGGRQPQHF
TRBV7-9	TRBJ2-4	many	TRBD2	TGTGCCAGCAGCCCCCAAGCGGGGGGGCTAGCCAAAAACATTCAGTACTTC	CASSPQAGGLAKNIQYF
TRBV7-3	TRBJ1-4	NA	TRBD1	TGTGCCAGCAGTCCCGGGACAGGGGTTTTAACTAATGAAAAACTGTTTTTT	CASSPGTGVLTNEKLFF
TRBV27	TRBJ1-6	NA	NA	TGTGCCAGCAGTTCGGACCCAGAGTATTCACCCCTCCACTTT	CASSSDPEYSPLHF
TRBV20-1	TRBJ1-5	NA	TRBD1	TGCAGTGCGGCGCGGAGGGACAGGGTGAACAATCAGCCCCAGCATTTT	CSAARRDRVNNQPQHF
TRBV6-1	TRBJ2-2	few	NA	TGTGCCAGCAGTGAAGCGCTTTCGTATATGGGACGCACCGGGGAGCTGTTTTTT	CASSEALSYMGRTGELFF
TRBV20-1	TRBJ2-3	few	NA	TGCAGTGCTAGCCAGGGGTACCTTAGCACAGATACGCAGTATTTT	CSASQGYLSTDTQYF
TRBV5-3	TRBJ1-2	few	TRBD1	TGTGCCACGCCCGCGGACAGGAGATATGGCTACACCTTC	CATPADRRYGYTF
TRBV7-2	TRBJ2-3	NA	TRBD1	TGTGCCAGCAGCTCGGACAGGGTCATAGATACGCAGTATTTT	CASSSDRVIDTQYF
TRBV7-6	TRBJ2-5	many	TRBD2	TGTGCCAGCAGCGCTGGGACTAGCGGGGTCCGAAGGCAAGAGACCCAGTACTTC	CASSAGTSGVRRQETQYF
TRBV7-8	TRBJ2-5	NA	TRBD2	TGTGCCAGCAGCCCCGGACTAGCGGGAGCTCAAGAGACCCAGTACTTC	CASSPGLAGAQETQYF
TRBV28	TRBJ2-1	NA	NA	TGTGCCAGCAGTAAGGGACGTACCGTCTACAATGAGCAGTTCTTC	CASSKGRTVYNEQFF
TRBV6-5	TRBJ1-6	few	NA	TGTGCCAGCAGACCCCCCGGGGCAGTCGGGACCCTCCACTTT	CASRPPGAVGTLHF
TRBV7-6	TRBJ1-4	few	NA	TGTGCCAGCAGCCTACGTGGGGCCGACAGGGAAAAACTGTTTTTT	CASSLRGADREKLFF
TRBV7-9	TRBJ2-2	few	NA	TGTGCCAGGGGGGAGTCGACGAACACCGGGGAGCTGTTTTTT	CARGESTNTGELFF
TRBV4-2	TRBJ2-1	few	NA	TGTGCCAGCAGCCAAGATTGGGGGACTGATTACAATGAGCAGTTCTTC	CASSQDWGTDYNEQFF
TRBV28	TRBJ2-1	NA	TRBD1	TGTGCCAGCAGTTACAGGGGTATTTACAATGAGCAGTTCTTC	CASSYRGIYNEQFF
TRBV19	TRBJ1-5	NA	NA	TGTGCCAGTAGTAGGGGGGGGGGCAATCAGCCCCAGCATTTT	CASSRGGGNQPQHF
TRBV5-6	TRBJ2-1	NA	NA	TGTGCCAGCAGCCCCATCCGGAAGGGGACCCTCTACAATGAGCAGTTCTTC	CASSPIRKGTLYNEQFF
TRBV15	TRBJ2-3	NA	TRBD2	TGTGCCACCAGCAGAGATATATCGCTAGCGGGGCGCACAGATACGCAGTATTTT	CATSRDISLAGRTDTQYF
TRBV7-9	TRBJ2-1	few	NA	TGTGCCAGCAGCTTAGTTTTCACGGAGCAGTTCTTC	CASSLVFTEQFF
TRBV3-1	TRBJ2-4	NA	NA	TGTGCCAGCAGCCAAGAATTTCGGGGGTACATTCAGTACTTC	CASSQEFRGYIQYF
TRBV12-3/TRBV12-4	TRBJ1-2	many	NA	TGTGCTGTGGGGACGGACTACTATGGCTACACCTTC	CAVGTDYYGYTF
TRBV7-9	TRBJ1-4	few	NA	TGTGCCAGCAGCCCACGGGGCATCAGTGGAGAAAAACTGTTTTTT	CASSPRGISGEKLFF
TRBV7-6	TRBJ1-5	few	TRBD1	TGTGCCAGCAGCTACGGGACAGGCGCAGCGGACCAGCCCCAGCATTTT	CASSYGTGAADQPQHF
TRBV10-2	TRBJ2-1	NA	TRBD2	TGCGCCAGCAGTGAGCCACTGACTAGCGGGGGGGCGAGGAATCTACAACGTGAGCAGTTCTTC	CASSEPLTSGGARNLQREQFF
TRBV7-8	TRBJ2-1	many	TRBD1	TGTGCCAGCAGCTCCAGGGGGTGGGGGATCTACAATGAGCAGTTCTTC	CASSSRGWGIYNEQFF
TRBV27	TRBJ2-3	NA	NA	TGTGCCGCCCAGGAGGGTAGCACAGATACGCAGTATTTT	CAAQEGSTDTQYF
TRBV7-4	TRBJ1-2	NA	TRBD1	TGTGCCAGCAGCTTCATCGAGGGGGCAGATGGCTACACCTTC	CASSFIEGADGYTF
TRBV6-2/TRBV6-3	TRBJ1-1	few	NA	TGTGCCAGCAGTTACGACCGGGCTTGGAAGACTGAAGCTTTCTTT	CASSYDRAWKTEAFF
TRBV7-9	TRBJ1-5	NA	NA	TGTGCCAGCTCTCGGGACTGGGGGGATCAGCCCCAGCATTTT	CASSRDWGDQPQHF
TRBV7-8	TRBJ2-1	many	TRBD2	TGTGCCAGCAGCGGCGGACTAGCGGGGGGACTCTACAATGAGCAGTTCTTC	CASSGGLAGGLYNEQFF
TRBV7-6	TRBJ1-1	few	NA	TGTGCCAGCAGCCCCCGGCAGTACCCGATGAACACTGAAGCTTTCTTT	CASSPRQYPMNTEAFF
TRBV28	TRBJ1-5	NA	TRBD1	TGTGCCAGCAGCTGGACAGGTGACGCTCCGGAGCCCCAGCATTTT	CASSWTGDAPEPQHF
TRBV7-9	TRBJ1-2	NA	TRBD1	TGTGCCAGCAGCCCTATAGGGGGCGGCTATGGCTACACCTTC	CASSPIGGGYGYTF
TRBV6-6	TRBJ2-1	few	NA	TGTGCCAGCAGTTACTCGATTGCACCCCCTTACAATGAGCAGTTCTTC	CASSYSIAPPYNEQFF
TRBV15	TRBJ2-5	few	NA	TGTGCCACCAGCAGAGATCTAGCCGAAATAGAGACCCAGTACTTC	CATSRDLAEIETQYF
TRBV4-1	TRBJ2-7	few	TRBD1	TGCGCCAGCAGCCCCCGGACAGGGGAAATTGGATCTGGCTCCTACGAGCAGTACTTC	CASSPRTGEIGSGSYEQYF
TRBV2	TRBJ2-1	few	NA	TGTGCCAGCAGTGAATGGAGGAACAATGAGCAGTTCTTC	CASSEWRNNEQFF